These T cell receptor beta chains were read from a single sample in a study of CXCR3-negative and CXCR3-positive naive CD8 T cells. TCRdb re-called the 5' RACE reads and gives one entry per CDR3 protein, without DNA. The repertoire table contains 140,000 to 150,000 distinct CDR3 sequences. Material for sequencing was naive CXCR3+ CD8+ T cells from blood. These receptors were obtained from a human donor in good health. Some clones in this sample may be carry-over from other donors' samples. CDR3s include the opening cysteine and the closing phenylalanine or tryptophan. The order of the fields is J gene, V gene, CDR3 length, CDR3 protein.

TRBJ1-4 TRBV27 19 CASSLFPPGGGGRLEKLFF
TRBJ1-1 TRBV4-1 13 CASSQVRGDKAFF
TRBJ2-4 TRBV7-9 13 CASSPRMDDIQYF
TRBJ2-7 TRBV7-6 15 CASSLAGGNSYEQYF
TRBJ2-7 TRBV29-1 14 CSVFPGAGSGEQYF
TRBJ1-2 TRBV13 16 CASSLGTNGEIYGYTF
TRBJ1-2 TRBV3-1 14 CASSQETGSYGYTF
TRBJ1-2 TRBV29-1 15 CSVVAQGASGYGYTF
TRBJ1-1 TRBV5-6 12 CASSLGDGGAFF
TRBJ1-2 TRBV4-3 15 CASSEKTPTNYGYTF
TRBJ2-1 TRBV4-1 16 CASSQARLAAYNEQFF
TRBJ2-2 TRBV7-9 14 CASNQGSITGELFF
TRBJ2-1 TRBV23-1 18 CASSLAPGEQATNNEQFF
TRBJ1-1 TRBV12-3/TRBV12-4 13 CASSLTGGAEAFF